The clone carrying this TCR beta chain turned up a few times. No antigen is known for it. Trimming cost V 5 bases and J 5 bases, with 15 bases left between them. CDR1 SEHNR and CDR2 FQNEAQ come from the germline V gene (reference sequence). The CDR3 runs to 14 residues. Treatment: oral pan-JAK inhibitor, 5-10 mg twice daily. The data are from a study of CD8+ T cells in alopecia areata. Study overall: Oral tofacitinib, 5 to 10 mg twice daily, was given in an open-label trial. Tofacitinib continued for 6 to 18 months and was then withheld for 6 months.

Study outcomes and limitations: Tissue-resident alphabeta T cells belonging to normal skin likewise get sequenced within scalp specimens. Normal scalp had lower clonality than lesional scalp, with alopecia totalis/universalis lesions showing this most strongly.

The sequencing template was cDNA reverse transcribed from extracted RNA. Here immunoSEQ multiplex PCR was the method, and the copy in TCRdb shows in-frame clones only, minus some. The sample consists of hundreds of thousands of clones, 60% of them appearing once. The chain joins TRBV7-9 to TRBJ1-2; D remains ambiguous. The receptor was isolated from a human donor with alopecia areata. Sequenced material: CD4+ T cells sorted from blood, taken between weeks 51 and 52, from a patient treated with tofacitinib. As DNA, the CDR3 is TGTGCCAGCAGCCCGATCCAGGACCCTTATGGCTACACCTTC. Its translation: CASSPIQDPYGYTF. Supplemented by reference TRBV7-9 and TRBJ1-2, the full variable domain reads DTGVSQNPRHKITKRGQNVTFRCDPISEHNRLYWYRQTLGQGPEFLTYFQNEAQLEKSRLLSDRFSAERPKGSFSTLEIQRTEQGDSAMYLCASSPIQDPYGYTFGSGTRLTVV.